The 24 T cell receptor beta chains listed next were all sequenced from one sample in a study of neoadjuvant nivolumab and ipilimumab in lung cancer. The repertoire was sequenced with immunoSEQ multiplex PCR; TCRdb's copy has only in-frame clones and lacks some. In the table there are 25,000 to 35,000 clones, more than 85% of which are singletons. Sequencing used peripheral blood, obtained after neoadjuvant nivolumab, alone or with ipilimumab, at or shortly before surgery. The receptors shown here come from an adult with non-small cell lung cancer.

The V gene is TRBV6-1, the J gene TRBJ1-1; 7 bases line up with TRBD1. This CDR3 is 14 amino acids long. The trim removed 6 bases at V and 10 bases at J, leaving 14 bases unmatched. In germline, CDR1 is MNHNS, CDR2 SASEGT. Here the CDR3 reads CASSQITIPGGAFF. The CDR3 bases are TGTGCCAGCAGCCAAATAACCATTCCAGGGGGAGCTTTCTTT.

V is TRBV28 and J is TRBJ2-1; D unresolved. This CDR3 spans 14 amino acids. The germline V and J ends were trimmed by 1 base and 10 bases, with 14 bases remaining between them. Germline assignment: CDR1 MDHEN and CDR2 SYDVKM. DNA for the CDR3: TGTGCCAGCAGTTTATTCCGTACCGATGACGAGCAGTTCTTC. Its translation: CASSLFRTDDEQFF. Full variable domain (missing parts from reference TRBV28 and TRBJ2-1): DVKVTQSSRYLVKRTGEKVFLECVQDMDHENMFWYRQDPGLGLRLIYFSYDVKMKEKGDIPEGYSVSREKKERFSLILESASTNQTSMYLCASSLFRTDDEQFFGPGTRLTVL.

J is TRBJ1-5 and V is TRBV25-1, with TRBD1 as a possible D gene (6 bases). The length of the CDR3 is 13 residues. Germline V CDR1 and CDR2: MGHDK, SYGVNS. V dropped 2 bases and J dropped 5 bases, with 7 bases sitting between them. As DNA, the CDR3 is TGTGCCAGCAGTGAAACAGGGCATCAGCCCCAGCATTTT. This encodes CASSETGHQPQHF.

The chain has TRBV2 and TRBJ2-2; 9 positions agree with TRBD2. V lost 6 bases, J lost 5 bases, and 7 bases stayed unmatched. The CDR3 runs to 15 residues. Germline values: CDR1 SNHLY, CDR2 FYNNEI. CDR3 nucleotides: TGTGCCAGCAGGTCCGGGACTAGCAGGACCGGGGAGCTGTTTTTT. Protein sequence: CASRSGTSRTGELFF.

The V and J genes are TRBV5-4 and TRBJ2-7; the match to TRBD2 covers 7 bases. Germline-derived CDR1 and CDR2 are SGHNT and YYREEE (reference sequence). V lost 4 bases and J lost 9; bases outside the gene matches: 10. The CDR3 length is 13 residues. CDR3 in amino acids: CASSLLTGRAQYF. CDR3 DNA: TGTGCCAGCAGCCTTTTGACTGGGAGGGCGCAGTACTTC.

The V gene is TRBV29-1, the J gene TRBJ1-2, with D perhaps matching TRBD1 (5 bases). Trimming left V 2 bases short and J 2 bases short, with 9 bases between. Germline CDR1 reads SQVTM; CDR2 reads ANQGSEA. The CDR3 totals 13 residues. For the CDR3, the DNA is TGCAGCGTTGAAAGGGCAGGGAACTATGGCTACACCTTC. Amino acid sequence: CSVERAGNYGYTF.

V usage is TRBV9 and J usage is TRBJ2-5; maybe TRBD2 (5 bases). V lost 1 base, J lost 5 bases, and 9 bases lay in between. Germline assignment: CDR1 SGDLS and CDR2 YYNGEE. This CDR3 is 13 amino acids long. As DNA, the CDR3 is TGTGCCAGCAGCGTAAACCCGGGGGAGACCCAGTACTTC. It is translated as CASSVNPGETQYF. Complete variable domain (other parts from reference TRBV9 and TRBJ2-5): DSGVTQTPKHLITATGQRVTLRCSPRSGDLSVYWYQQSLDQGLQFLIQYYNGEERAKGNILERFSAQQFPDLHSELNLSSLELGDSALYFCASSVNPGETQYFGPGTRLLVL.

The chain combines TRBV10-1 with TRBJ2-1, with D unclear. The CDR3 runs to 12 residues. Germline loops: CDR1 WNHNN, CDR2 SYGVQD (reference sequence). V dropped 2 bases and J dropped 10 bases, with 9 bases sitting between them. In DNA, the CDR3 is TGCGCCAGCAGTGAGGTGGGCGCAGAGCAGTTCTTC. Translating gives CASSEVGAEQFF.

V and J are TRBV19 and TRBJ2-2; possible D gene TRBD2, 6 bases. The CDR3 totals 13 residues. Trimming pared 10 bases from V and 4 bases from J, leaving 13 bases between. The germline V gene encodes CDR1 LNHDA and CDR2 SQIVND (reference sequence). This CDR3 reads CATLGSITGELFF. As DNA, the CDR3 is TGTGCCACCCTCGGGAGTATCACCGGGGAGCTGTTTTTT. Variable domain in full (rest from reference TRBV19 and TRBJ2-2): DGGITQSPKYLFRKEGQNVTLSCEQNLNHDAMYWYRQDPGQGLRLIYYSQIVNDFQKGDIAEGYSVSREKKESFPLTVTSAQKNPTAFYLCATLGSITGELFFGEGSRLTVL.

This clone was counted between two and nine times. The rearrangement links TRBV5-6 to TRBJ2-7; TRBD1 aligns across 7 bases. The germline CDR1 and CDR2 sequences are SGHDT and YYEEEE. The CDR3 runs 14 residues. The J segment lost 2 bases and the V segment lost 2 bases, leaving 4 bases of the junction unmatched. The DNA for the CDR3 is TGTGCCAGCAGCTTACAGGGGATAGCCTACGAGCAGTACTTC. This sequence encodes CASSLQGIAYEQYF.

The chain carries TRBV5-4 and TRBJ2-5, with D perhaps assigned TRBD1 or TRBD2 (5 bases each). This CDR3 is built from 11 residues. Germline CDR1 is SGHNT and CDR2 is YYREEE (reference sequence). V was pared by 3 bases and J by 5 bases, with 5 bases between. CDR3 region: CASSWGETQYF. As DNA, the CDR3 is TGTGCCAGCAGCTGGGGGGAGACCCAGTACTTC.

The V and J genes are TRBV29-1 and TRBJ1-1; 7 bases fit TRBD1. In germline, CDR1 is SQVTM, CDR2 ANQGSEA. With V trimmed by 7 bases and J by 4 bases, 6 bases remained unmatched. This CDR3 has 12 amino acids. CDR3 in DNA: TGCAGCGCTACCCCAGGGGGCACTGAAGCTTTCTTT. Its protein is CSATPGGTEAFF. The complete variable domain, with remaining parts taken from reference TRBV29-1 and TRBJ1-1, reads SAVISQKPSRDICQRGTSLTIQCQVDSQVTMMFWYRQQPGQSLTLIATANQGSEATYESGFVIDKFPISRPNLTFSTLTVSNMSPEDSSIYLCSATPGGTEAFFGQGTRLTVV.

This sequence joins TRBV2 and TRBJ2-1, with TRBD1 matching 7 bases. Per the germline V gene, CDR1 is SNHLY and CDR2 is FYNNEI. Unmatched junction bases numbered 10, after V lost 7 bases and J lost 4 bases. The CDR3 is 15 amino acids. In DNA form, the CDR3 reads TGTGCCAGCATGGCGCGGACAGGAGTATACAATGAGCAGTTCTTC. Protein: CASMARTGVYNEQFF.

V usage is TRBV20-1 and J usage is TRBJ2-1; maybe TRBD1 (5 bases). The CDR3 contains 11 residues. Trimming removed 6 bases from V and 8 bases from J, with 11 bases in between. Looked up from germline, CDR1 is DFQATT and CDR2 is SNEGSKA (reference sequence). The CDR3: CSAWFRDEQFF. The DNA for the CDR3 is TGCAGTGCCTGGTTCAGGGATGAGCAGTTCTTC.

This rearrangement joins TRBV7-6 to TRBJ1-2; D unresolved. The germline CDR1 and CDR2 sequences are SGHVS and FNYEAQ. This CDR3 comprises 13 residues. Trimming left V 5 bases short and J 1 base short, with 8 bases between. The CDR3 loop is CASSPMGNYGYTF. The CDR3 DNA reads TGTGCCAGCAGCCCAATGGGTAACTATGGCTACACCTTC.

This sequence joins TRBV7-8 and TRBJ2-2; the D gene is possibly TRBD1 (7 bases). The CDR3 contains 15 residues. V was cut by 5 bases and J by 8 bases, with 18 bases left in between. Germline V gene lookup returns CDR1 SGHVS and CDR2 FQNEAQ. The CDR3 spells CASSPPGGWQGELFF. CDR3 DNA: TGTGCCAGCAGCCCCCCAGGGGGGTGGCAAGGGGAGCTGTTTTTT.

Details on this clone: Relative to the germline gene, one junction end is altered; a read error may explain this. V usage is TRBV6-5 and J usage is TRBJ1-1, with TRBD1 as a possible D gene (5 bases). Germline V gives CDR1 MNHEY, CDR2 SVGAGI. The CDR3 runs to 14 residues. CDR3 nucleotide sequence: TGTGCCAGTAGTTACGGGGCGGGAGAACTCGAAGCTTTCTTT. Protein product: CASSYGAGELEAFF.

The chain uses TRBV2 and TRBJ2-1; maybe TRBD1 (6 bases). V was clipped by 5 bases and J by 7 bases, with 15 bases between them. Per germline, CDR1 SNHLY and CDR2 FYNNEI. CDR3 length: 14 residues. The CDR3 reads CASSSDRKGNEQFF. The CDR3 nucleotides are TGTGCCAGCAGTTCCGACAGGAAGGGGAATGAGCAGTTCTTC.

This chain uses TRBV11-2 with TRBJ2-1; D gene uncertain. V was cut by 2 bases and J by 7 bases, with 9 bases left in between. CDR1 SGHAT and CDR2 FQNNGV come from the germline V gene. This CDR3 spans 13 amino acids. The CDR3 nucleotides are TGTGCCAGCAGCTTATTTCTACGGAATGAGCAGTTCTTC. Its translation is CASSLFLRNEQFF.

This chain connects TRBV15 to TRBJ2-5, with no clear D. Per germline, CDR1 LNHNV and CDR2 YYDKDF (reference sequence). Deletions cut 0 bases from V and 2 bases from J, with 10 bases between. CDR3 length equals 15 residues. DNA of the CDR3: TGTGCCACCAGCAGAGATAGATCCGTACAAGAGACCCAGTACTTC. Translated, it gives CATSRDRSVQETQYF. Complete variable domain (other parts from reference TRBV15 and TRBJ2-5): DAMVIQNPRYQVTQFGKPVTLSCSQTLNHNVMYWYQQKSSQAPKLLFHYYDKDFNNEADTPDNFQSRRPNTSFCFLDIRSPGLGDTAMYLCATSRDRSVQETQYFGPGTRLLVL.

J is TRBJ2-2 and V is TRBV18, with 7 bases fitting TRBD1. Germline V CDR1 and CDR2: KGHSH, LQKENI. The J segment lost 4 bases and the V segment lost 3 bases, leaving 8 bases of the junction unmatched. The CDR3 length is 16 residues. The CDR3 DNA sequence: TGTGCCAGCTCACCCTCACAGGGGCCGCCCACCGGGGAGCTGTTTTTT. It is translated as CASSPSQGPPTGELFF.

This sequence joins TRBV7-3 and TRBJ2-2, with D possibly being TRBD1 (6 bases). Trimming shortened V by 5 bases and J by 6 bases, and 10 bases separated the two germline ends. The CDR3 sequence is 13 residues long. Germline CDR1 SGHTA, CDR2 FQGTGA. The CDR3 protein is CASSGYRAGELFF. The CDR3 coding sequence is TGTGCCAGCAGCGGATACAGGGCCGGGGAGCTGTTTTTT. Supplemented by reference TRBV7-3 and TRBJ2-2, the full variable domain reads GAGVSQTPSNKVTEKGKYVELRCDPISGHTALYWYRQSLGQGPEFLIYFQGTGAADDSGLPNDRFFAVRPEGSVSTLKIQRTERGDSAVYLCASSGYRAGELFFGEGSRLTVL.

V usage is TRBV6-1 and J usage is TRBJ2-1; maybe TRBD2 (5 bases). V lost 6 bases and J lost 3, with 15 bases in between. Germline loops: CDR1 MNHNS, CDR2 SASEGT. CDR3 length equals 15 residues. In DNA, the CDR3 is TGTGCCAGCAGGATGTGGGGAGTAGGCTACAATGAGCAGTTCTTC. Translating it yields CASRMWGVGYNEQFF.

For the CDR3, the DNA is TGTGCCAGCAGTTACTCGAATCCCGAGAACCTCTACGAGCAGTACTTC. As protein: CASSYSNPENLYEQYF. The chain couples TRBV6-5 to TRBJ2-7; no definite D call. This CDR3 contains 16 residues. Germline-derived CDR1 and CDR2 are MNHEY and SVGAGI. Trimming removed 0 bases at V and 3 bases at J, with 15 bases between.